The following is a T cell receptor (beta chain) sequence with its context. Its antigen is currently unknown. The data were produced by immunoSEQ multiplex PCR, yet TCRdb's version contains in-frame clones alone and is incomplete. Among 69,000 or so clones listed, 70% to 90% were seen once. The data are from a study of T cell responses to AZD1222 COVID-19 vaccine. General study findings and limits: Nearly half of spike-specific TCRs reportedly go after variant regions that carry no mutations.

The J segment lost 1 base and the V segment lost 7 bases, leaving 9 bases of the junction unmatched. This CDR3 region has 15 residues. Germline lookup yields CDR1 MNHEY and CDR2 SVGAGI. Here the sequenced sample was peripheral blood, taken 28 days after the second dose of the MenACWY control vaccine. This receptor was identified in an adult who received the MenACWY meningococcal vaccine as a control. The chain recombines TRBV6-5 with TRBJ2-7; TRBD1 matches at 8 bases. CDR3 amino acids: CASIETDRGSYEQYF. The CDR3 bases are TGTGCCAGCATAGAAACAGACAGGGGTTCCTACGAGCAGTACTTC.